These T cell receptor beta chains were read from a single sample in a study of blood T cell repertoires in COVID-19. Clones were sequenced by immunoSEQ multiplex PCR, and TCRdb holds only the in-frame ones, with some missing. The profile shows a few hundred thousand clones, approximately 90% of them singletons. The sample consisted of peripheral blood. These receptor sequences come from a woman younger than 45 with COVID-19, enrolled during active disease. The CDR3 runs from the conserved cysteine through the conserved F or W. A D gene is named only where the DNA matches it firmly. A row's size may be missing; if present it is once, few, many or a size class.

v_call,j_call,d_call,clone_size,cdr3_nt,cdr3_aa
TRBV12-3/TRBV12-4,TRBJ2-5,.,.,TGTGCCAGCAGTATCGCAAGCGAGACCCAGTACTTC,CASSIASETQYF
TRBV5-1,TRBJ2-1,TRBD2,.,TGCGCCAGCAGCTTGCCGCGGGAGAACAATGAGCAGTTCTTC,CASSLPRENNEQFF
TRBV12-3/TRBV12-4,TRBJ1-1,.,.,TGTGCCAGCAGTTTAGGTCAGGCCGAAGCTTTCTTT,CASSLGQAEAFF
TRBV27,TRBJ2-3,.,.,TGTGCCAGCAGTTTAAGACCGCGACTAGTCACAGATACGCAGTATTTT,CASSLRPRLVTDTQYF
TRBV7-8,TRBJ2-1,TRBD2,.,TGTGCCAGCAGCTACTCGGGACTAGCGGGAAGTGAGCAGTTCTTC,CASSYSGLAGSEQFF
TRBV9,TRBJ2-2,.,once,TGTGCCAGCAGCGGGACACCTTACACCGGGGAGCTGTTTTTT,CASSGTPYTGELFF
TRBV10-3,TRBJ2-2,.,.,TGTGCCATCAGCGAAGGGGGTTCCGGGGAGCTGTTTTTT,CAISEGGSGELFF
TRBV6-2/TRBV6-3,TRBJ2-3,.,.,TGTGCCAGCAGTTACTCTAAAGCGGAAGCTAGCACAGATACGCAGTATTTT,CASSYSKAEASTDTQYF
TRBV10-3,TRBJ1-3,.,.,TGTGCCATCAGTGCTGGGGCGGACCCAGGGAACACCATATATTTT,CAISAGADPGNTIYF
TRBV30,TRBJ2-1,.,.,TGTGCCTGGAGTGGAACTAGGACTTCCTACAATGAGCAGTTCTTC,CAWSGTRTSYNEQFF
TRBV5-6,TRBJ1-5,.,.,TGTGCCAGCAGCTTGTCGTCAGGGCTGGAAGGCAATCAGCCCCAGCATTTT,CASSLSSGLEGNQPQHF
TRBV12-2,TRBJ1-3,.,.,TGTGCAAGTCGCTTAGAGTGTGTGGAGGATAGGTACTCTGGAAACACCATATATTTT,CASRLECVEDRYSGNTIYF
TRBV30,TRBJ1-1,.,.,TGTGCCTGGACAAACTTACAGGAACGGGCTGGGGCTTTCTTT,CAWTNLQERAGAFF
TRBV4-1,TRBJ2-5,.,.,TGCGCCAGCAGCCAAGATACGGCTAGCGAGATCCAAGAGACCCAGTACTTC,CASSQDTASEIQETQYF
TRBV7-2,TRBJ2-7,TRBD2,few,TGTGCCAGCAGCTTAGCAAGCGGGGGGGTGTACGAGCAGTACTTC,CASSLASGGVYEQYF
TRBV7-6,TRBJ1-2,.,.,TGTGCCAGCAGCTTAGAAGCGTTATCGGCTAACTATGGCTACACCTTC,CASSLEALSANYGYTF
TRBV7-2,TRBJ2-5,TRBD2,once,TGTGCCAGCAGTTACGGGACTAGCGGGGGTGAAGAGACCCAGTACTTC,CASSYGTSGGEETQYF
TRBV4-2,TRBJ2-3,TRBD2,once,TGTGCCAGCAGCGAAGGGACTAGCGGGTTACCTTACCCCGGGGTCACAGATACGCAGTATTTT,CASSEGTSGLPYPGVTDTQYF
TRBV23-1,TRBJ2-3,.,.,TGCGCCAGCAGGTCCAAACTCCGAAGCACAGATACGCAGTATTTT,CASRSKLRSTDTQYF
TRBV18,TRBJ1-5,TRBD1,few,TGTGCCAGCTCACCTGAACAGGGGATAGGGCAGCCCCAGCATTTT,CASSPEQGIGQPQHF
TRBV6-1,TRBJ1-6,TRBD1,many,TGTGCCAGCAGTGAGGGGACAGGGCATAATTCACCCCTCCACTTT,CASSEGTGHNSPLHF
TRBV7-6,TRBJ1-1,.,.,TGTGCCAGCAGCGGAGGCAGTGAAGCTTTCTTT,CASSGGSEAFF
TRBV19,TRBJ2-3,TRBD2,.,TGTGCCAGCGGTCCCGGGACTAGCGGGGGGCCCCCTTTTGATACGCAGTATTTT,CASGPGTSGGPPFDTQYF
TRBV7-2,TRBJ1-6,.,once,TGTGCCAGCAGCTCAGGCGTTAATTCACCCCTCCACTTT,CASSSGVNSPLHF
TRBV19,TRBJ1-2,.,.,TGTGCCAGTAGTTGGCTTCAAGGCTCTACTAGGGGCTACACCTTC,CASSWLQGSTRGYTF
TRBV6-5,TRBJ2-5,TRBD2,.,TGTGCCAGCAGACCGAGCGGGGAGACGAAGACCCAGTACTTC,CASRPSGETKTQYF
TRBV4-2,TRBJ2-7,TRBD1,.,TGTGCCAGCAGCCAAGAGACAGGGGTCTACGAGCAGTACTTC,CASSQETGVYEQYF
TRBV23-1,TRBJ1-2,.,.,TGCGCCAGCAGTCAACGCTATGGCTACACCTTC,CASSQRYGYTF
TRBV9,TRBJ2-5,.,.,TGTGCCAGCAGCGTAGGGGGTGGGAGTGACGGTTTGGGAAAGACCCAGTACTTC,CASSVGGGSDGLGKTQYF
TRBV10-3,TRBJ1-2,TRBD1,.,TGTGCCATCAGTCAAGGCGTGGGACAGGGGGGATATGGCTACACCTTC,CAISQGVGQGGYGYTF
TRBV12-3/TRBV12-4,TRBJ1-4,TRBD1,.,TGTGCCAGCAGGGGACAGGGGGAGGAAAAACTGTTTTTT,CASRGQGEEKLFF
TRBV4-1,TRBJ2-7,TRBD1,.,TGCGCCAGCAGCCAAGGTCCACCAGGGGGTTACGAGCAGTACTTC,CASSQGPPGGYEQYF
TRBV5-1,TRBJ2-3,.,.,TGCGCCAGCAGCTTGGGGCAGACTTTTGCCACAGATACGCAGTATTTT,CASSLGQTFATDTQYF
TRBV18,TRBJ1-3,TRBD1,.,TGTGCCAGCTCACCACTTGGGACAGGGGTGACTGGAAACACCATATATTTT,CASSPLGTGVTGNTIYF
TRBV3-1/TRBV3-2,TRBJ2-7,.,.,TGTGCCAGCAGCCAAGGACAGGTCCTCTCGGGCGAGCAGTACTTC,CASSQGQVLSGEQYF
TRBV4-1,TRBJ1-4,TRBD1,.,TGCGCCAGCAGCCCCTGGGGGGGACAGGGGGCTTTTAATGAAAAACTGTTTTTT,CASSPWGGQGAFNEKLFF
TRBV5-1,TRBJ1-2,.,.,TGCGCCAGCAGCCCCGTGACTAGACAGAGCGTGTATGGCTACACCTTC,CASSPVTRQSVYGYTF
TRBV6-5,TRBJ2-3,TRBD2,.,TGTGCCAGCAGTTTGACGACTAGCACCACAGATACGCAGTATTTT,CASSLTTSTTDTQYF
TRBV7-2,TRBJ2-2,TRBD1,.,TGTGCCAGCAGCTTAGCCAGGGGGCTAACCGGGGAGCTGTTTTTT,CASSLARGLTGELFF
TRBV29-1,TRBJ2-2,.,.,TGCAGCGTTGAAGGAGTGGGGGGAACGCTCCCCGGGGAGCTGTTTTTT,CSVEGVGGTLPGELFF
TRBV19,TRBJ2-1,TRBD1,.,TGTGCCAGCAACCCCCGGGACAGGGCATCCGATGAGCAGTTCTTC,CASNPRDRASDEQFF
TRBV7-9,TRBJ1-5,TRBD1,.,TGTGCCAGCAGCAAACAGGGGAATAGCAATCAGCCCCAGCATTTT,CASSKQGNSNQPQHF
TRBV30,TRBJ2-1,.,.,TGTGCCTGGAGTATCTACCGCGGGGATGAGCAGTTCTTC,CAWSIYRGDEQFF
TRBV6-2/TRBV6-3,TRBJ1-1,.,.,TGTGCCAGCAGCGCGGAAGGGAACACTGAAGCTTTCTTT,CASSAEGNTEAFF
TRBV2,TRBJ1-1,.,.,TGTGCCAGCAGGATGGGGGGAGCCACTGAAGCTTTCTTT,CASRMGGATEAFF
TRBV4-2,TRBJ1-2,.,.,TGTGCCAGCAGCCAAGAAGGGGGGGTTGGCTACACCTTC,CASSQEGGVGYTF
TRBV30,TRBJ1-2,.,.,TGTGCCTGGAGCCCCGGGGTCTATGGCTACACCTTC,CAWSPGVYGYTF
TRBV6-4,TRBJ2-5,.,.,TGTGCCAGCAGTGACTCCGGAGGAGGGAACACTGGGACCCAGTACTTC,CASSDSGGGNTGTQYF
TRBV24-1,TRBJ1-1,TRBD1,.,TGTGCCACCAGTGATCGGACAGGGGCCCGGAAGGTTTTCTTT,CATSDRTGARKVFF
TRBV2,TRBJ1-1,.,few,TGTGCCAGCAGTGGAGACAGCACTGAAGCTTTCTTT,CASSGDSTEAFF
TRBV7-9,TRBJ1-2,TRBD1,.,TGTGCCAGCAGCTCCAGACAGGGGCCGCAGAGAGATGGCTACACCTTC,CASSSRQGPQRDGYTF